This record covers a single T cell receptor beta chain. Antigen: not known. From germline, CDR1 is MNHEY and CDR2 SMNVEV (reference sequence). The CDR3 is 12 amino acids. V was trimmed by 4 bases and J by 9 bases, leaving 11 bases between them. The record originates from a study of T cell repertoires in cytomegalovirus infection. TCRdb independently ran MiXCR on the reads; one entry per CDR3 protein. The sample yields around 430,000 distinct CDR3 sequences, under 45% seen once. The chain uses TRBV27 and TRBJ2-3, with D perhaps TRBD2 (6 bases). The sample in question was cultured PBMCs, obtained from culture after CMV antigen stimulation. The sequence derives from a human donor in good health (CMV status not recorded). Some clones in this sample may be carry-over from other donors' samples. CDR3 protein: CASSSTRGTQYF. The CDR3 region has the DNA TGTGCCAGCAGTTCGACTAGAGGGACGCAGTATTTT.